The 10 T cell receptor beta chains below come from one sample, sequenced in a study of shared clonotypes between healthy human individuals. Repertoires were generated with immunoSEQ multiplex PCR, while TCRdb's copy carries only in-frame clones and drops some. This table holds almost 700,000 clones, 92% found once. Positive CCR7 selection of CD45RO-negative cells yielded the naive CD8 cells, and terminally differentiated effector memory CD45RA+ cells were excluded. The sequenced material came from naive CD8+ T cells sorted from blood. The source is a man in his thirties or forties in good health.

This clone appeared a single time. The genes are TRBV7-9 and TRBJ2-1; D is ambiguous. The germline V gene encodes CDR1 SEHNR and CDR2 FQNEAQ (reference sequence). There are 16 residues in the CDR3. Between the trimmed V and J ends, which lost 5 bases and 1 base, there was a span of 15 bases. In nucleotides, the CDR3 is TGTGCCAGCAGCCAAGAACGTACCCAGTCCTACAATGAGCAGTTCTTC. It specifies CASSQERTQSYNEQFF.

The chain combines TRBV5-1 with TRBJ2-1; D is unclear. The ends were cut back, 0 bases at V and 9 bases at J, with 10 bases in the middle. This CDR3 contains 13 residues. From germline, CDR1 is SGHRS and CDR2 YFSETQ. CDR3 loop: CASSLVPEPEQFF. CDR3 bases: TGCGCCAGCAGCTTGGTGCCGGAACCTGAGCAGTTCTTC.

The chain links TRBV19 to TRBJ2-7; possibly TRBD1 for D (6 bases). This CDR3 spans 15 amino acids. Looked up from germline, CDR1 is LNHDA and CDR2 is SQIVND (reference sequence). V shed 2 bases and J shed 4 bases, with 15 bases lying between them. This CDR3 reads CASSITGTGIYEQYF. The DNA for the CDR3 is TGTGCCAGTAGTATAACCGGAACAGGGATATACGAGCAGTACTTC.

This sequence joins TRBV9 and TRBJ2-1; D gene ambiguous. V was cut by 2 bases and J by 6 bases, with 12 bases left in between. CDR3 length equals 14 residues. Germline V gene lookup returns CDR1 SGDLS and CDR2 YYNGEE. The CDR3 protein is CASSVVRPGNEQFF. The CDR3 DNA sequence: TGTGCCAGCAGCGTGGTTAGGCCGGGCAATGAGCAGTTCTTC.

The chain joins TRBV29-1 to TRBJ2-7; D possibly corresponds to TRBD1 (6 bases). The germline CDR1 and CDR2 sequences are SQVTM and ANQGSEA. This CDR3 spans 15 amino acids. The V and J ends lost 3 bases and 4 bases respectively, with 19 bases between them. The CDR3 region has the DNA TGCAGCGTTGAGACCCGGGACATGGGGGAATACGAGCAGTACTTC. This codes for CSVETRDMGEYEQYF.

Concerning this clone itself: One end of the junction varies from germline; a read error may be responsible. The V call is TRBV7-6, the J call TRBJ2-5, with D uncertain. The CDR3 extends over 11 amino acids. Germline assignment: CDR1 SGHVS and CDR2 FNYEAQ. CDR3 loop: CASGFSETQYF. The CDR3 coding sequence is TGTGCCAGCGGCTTTTCTGAGACCCAGTACTTC.

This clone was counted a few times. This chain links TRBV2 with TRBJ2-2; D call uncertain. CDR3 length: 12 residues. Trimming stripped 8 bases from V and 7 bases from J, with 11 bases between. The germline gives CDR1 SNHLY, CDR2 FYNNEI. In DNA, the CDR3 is TGTGCCAGCTCCGGGCGGAACGGGGAGCTGTTTTTT. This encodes CASSGRNGELFF.

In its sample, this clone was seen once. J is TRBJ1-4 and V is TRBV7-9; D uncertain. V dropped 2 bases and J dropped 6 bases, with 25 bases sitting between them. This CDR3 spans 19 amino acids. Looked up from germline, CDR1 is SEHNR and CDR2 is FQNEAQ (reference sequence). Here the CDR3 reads CASSLYGISARGSDEKLFF. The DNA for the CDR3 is TGTGCCAGCAGCTTATATGGTATAAGCGCGCGGGGTAGCGATGAAAAACTGTTTTTT.

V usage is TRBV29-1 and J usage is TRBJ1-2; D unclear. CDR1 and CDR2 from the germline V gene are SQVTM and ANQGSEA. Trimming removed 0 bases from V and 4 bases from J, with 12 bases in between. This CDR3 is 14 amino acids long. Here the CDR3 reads CSVEDWTASYGYTF. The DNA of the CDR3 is TGCAGCGTTGAAGATTGGACCGCGTCCTATGGCTACACCTTC.

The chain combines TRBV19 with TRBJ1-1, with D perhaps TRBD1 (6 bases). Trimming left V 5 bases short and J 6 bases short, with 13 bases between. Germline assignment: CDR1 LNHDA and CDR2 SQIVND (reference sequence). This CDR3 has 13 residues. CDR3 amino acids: CASSPRGLAEAFF. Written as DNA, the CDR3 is TGTGCCAGTAGTCCCCGGGGGCTGGCTGAAGCTTTCTTT. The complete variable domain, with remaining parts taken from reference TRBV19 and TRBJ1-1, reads DGGITQSPKYLFRKEGQNVTLSCEQNLNHDAMYWYRQDPGQGLRLIYYSQIVNDFQKGDIAEGYSVSREKKESFPLTVTSAQKNPTAFYLCASSPRGLAEAFFGQGTRLTVV.